This T cell receptor (beta chain) came from a study of cytomegalovirus exposure and HLA in healthy donors. 60 Vbeta and 13 Jbeta primers were used in PCR. The repertoire was sequenced with immunoSEQ multiplex PCR; TCRdb's copy has only in-frame clones and lacks some. The repertoire includes 150,000 to 200,000 clones, about four fifths of them detected once, and approximately 2.1% sits in the top ten. Findings of the study overall: The later analysis indicated that the majority of CMV-associated TCR beta chains appeared HLA-restricted. Researchers reported in a later analysis that a missense DCLRE1C variant was tied to TCR beta V- and J-gene trimming. Earlier analysis yielded a pattern in which most TCR beta V segments were productive about 90% or about 30% of the time. An apparent linkage of common viral pathogens to several of the most significant clusters emerged in a later analysis.

Worth noting for this clone: What it recognizes is unknown. Other nucleotide sequences from this sample produce the same CDR3.

Trimming cost V 6 bases and J 1 base, with 16 bases left between them. CDR1 is SQVTM, CDR2 ANQGSEA, per germline. This CDR3 is 16 amino acids long. The specimen was PBMCs. This TCR was recovered from a woman in her forties or fifties in good health and CMV-seronegative. This chain joins TRBV29-1 and TRBJ1-6; perhaps TRBD1 as D (5 bases). Here the CDR3 DNA reads TGCAGCGTCCACACCGTTAGGGGTTCCTATAATTCACCCCTCCACTTT. Amino acid sequence: CSVHTVRGSYNSPLHF.